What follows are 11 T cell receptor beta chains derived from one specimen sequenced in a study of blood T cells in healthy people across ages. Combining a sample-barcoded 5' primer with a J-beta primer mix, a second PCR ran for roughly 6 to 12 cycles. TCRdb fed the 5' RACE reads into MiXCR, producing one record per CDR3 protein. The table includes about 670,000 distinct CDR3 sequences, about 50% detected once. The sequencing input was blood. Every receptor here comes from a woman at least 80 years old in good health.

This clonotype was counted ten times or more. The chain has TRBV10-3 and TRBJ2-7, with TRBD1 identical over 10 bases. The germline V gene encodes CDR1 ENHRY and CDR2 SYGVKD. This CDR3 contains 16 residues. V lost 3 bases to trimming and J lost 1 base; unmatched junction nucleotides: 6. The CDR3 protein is CAISDHGTGASYEQYF. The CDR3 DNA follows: TGTGCCATCAGTGACCACGGGACAGGGGCATCCTACGAGCAGTACTTC.

The CDR3 coding sequence is TGTGCCAGCAGTTTTGCGAGATCCACCTACGAGCAGTACTTC. The encoded protein is CASSFARSTYEQYF. The chain couples TRBV12-3 or TRBV12-4 to TRBJ2-7; D ambiguous. Between the trimmed V and J ends, which lost 3 bases and 2 bases, there was a span of 11 bases. The CDR3 has 14 residues.

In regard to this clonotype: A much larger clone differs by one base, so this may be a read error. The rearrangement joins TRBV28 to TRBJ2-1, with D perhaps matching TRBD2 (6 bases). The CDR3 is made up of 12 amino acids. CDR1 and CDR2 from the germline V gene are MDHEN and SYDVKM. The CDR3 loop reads CAGRPGVYEQFF. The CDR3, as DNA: TGTGCCGGCAGACCGGGAGTCTATGAGCAGTTCTTC.

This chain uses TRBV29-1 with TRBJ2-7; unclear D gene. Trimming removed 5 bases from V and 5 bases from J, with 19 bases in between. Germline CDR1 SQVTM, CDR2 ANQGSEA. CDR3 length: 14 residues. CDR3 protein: CSVKVHGQPDEQYF. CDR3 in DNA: TGCAGCGTTAAGGTACATGGGCAACCGGACGAGCAGTACTTC.

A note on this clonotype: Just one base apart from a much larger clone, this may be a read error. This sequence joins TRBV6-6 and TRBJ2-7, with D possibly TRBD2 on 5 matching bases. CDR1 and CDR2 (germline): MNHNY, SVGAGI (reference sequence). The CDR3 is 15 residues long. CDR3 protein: CTSSYVGGGGNEQYF. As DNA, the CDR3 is TGTACCAGCAGTTACGTAGGAGGAGGAGGAAATGAGCAGTACTTC.

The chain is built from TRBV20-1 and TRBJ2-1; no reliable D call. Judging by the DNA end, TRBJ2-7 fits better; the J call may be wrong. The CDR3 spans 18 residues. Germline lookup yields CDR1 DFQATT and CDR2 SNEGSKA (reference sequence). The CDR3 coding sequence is TGCAGTGCTAGAGAGAATCGAAGGGCTTTAAGCTCCTACAATGAGCAGTACTTC. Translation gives CSARENRRALSSYNEQYF.

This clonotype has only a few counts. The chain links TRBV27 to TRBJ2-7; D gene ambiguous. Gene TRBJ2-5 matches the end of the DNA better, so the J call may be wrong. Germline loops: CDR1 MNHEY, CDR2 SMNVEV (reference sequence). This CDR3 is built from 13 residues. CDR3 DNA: TGTGCCAGCAGTTTGGGGTGGCGAGAGACCCAGTACTTC. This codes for CASSLGWRETQYF.

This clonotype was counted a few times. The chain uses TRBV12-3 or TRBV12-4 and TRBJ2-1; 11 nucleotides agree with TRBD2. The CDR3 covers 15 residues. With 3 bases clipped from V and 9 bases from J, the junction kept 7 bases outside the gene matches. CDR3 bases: TGTGCCAGCAGTTTTTTAGCGGGAGGGCCGGCTGAGCAGTTCTTC. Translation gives CASSFLAGGPAEQFF.

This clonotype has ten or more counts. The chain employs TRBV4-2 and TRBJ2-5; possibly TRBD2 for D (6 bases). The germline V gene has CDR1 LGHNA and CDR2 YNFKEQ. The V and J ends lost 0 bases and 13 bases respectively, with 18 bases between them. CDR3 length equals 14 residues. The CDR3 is CASSQDLLTRDPYF. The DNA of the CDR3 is TGTGCCAGCAGCCAAGATTTATTGACTAGAGACCCGTACTTC.

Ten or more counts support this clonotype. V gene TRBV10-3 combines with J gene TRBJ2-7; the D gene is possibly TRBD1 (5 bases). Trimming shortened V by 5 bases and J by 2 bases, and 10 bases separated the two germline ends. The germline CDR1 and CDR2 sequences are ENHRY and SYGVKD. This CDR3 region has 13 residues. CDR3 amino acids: CAISRQGAYEQYF. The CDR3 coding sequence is TGTGCCATCAGTCGACAAGGGGCCTACGAGCAGTACTTC.

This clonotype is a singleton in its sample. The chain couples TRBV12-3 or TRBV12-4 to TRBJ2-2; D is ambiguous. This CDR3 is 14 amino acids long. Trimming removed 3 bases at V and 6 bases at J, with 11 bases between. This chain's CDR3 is CASSFLNSAGELFF. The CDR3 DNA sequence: TGTGCCAGCAGTTTTCTAAACAGCGCCGGGGAGCTGTTTTTT.